This is a list of T cell receptor beta chains from one sample in a study of OX40 agonist ivuxolimab in advanced cancers. Produced via immunoSEQ multiplex PCR; TCRdb's table is partial and in-frame only. The profile shows 75,000 to 90,000 clones, roughly nine tenths of them singletons. Sequencing used CD4+ or CD8+ T cells sorted from blood, obtained in a trial of the OX40 agonist ivuxolimab. These receptor sequences come from an adult with an advanced solid tumor such as melanoma, head and neck, liver or kidney cancer. The CDR3 runs from the conserved cysteine through the conserved F or W. A D gene is named only where the DNA matches it firmly. Only some rows state a clone size, as once, few, many or a class for expanded clones.

J gene: TRBJ2-7; clone size: few; D gene: NA; V gene: TRBV13; CDR3 DNA: TGTGCCAGCAGCTTAGGAGGCGAGCAGTACTTC; CDR3 protein: CASSLGGEQYF
J gene: TRBJ2-3; clone size: once; D gene: NA; V gene: TRBV10-3; CDR3 DNA: TGTGCCACGGAGGGAGATACGCAGTATTTT; CDR3 protein: CATEGDTQYF
J gene: TRBJ1-5; clone size: NA; D gene: NA; V gene: TRBV30; CDR3 DNA: TGTGCCTGGAGTGTGGGGAGTAGCAATCAGCCCCAGCATTTT; CDR3 protein: CAWSVGSSNQPQHF
J gene: TRBJ2-1; clone size: NA; D gene: TRBD2; V gene: TRBV28; CDR3 DNA: TGTGCCAGCAGTTTCGAGACTAGCGGGGTAGAAGGGGAGCAGTTCTTC; CDR3 protein: CASSFETSGVEGEQFF
J gene: TRBJ1-6; clone size: NA; D gene: NA; V gene: TRBV28; CDR3 DNA: TGTGCCAGCAGTTTAAAGTTGGGGGCTCGATCACCCCTCCACTTT; CDR3 protein: CASSLKLGARSPLHF
J gene: TRBJ1-1; clone size: NA; D gene: NA; V gene: TRBV9; CDR3 DNA: TGTGCCAGCAGCGTAGATTACGGGGCAGGCCCGACAGCTTTCTTT; CDR3 protein: CASSVDYGAGPTAFF
J gene: TRBJ1-5; clone size: NA; D gene: NA; V gene: TRBV19; CDR3 DNA: TGTGCCAGTAGTATCCGCGACAGGAATCAGCCCCAGCATTTT; CDR3 protein: CASSIRDRNQPQHF
J gene: TRBJ1-1; clone size: NA; D gene: NA; V gene: TRBV6-5; CDR3 DNA: TGTGCCAGCAGTTGGGACAAGTTGAACACTGAAGCTTTCTTT; CDR3 protein: CASSWDKLNTEAFF
J gene: TRBJ2-3; clone size: NA; D gene: TRBD1; V gene: TRBV4-2; CDR3 DNA: TGTGTCAGCAGCCAAGATTTGCGGACAGGGGGATTAGGAGATACGCAGTATTTT; CDR3 protein: CVSSQDLRTGGLGDTQYF
J gene: TRBJ2-1; clone size: NA; D gene: NA; V gene: TRBV29-1; CDR3 DNA: TGCAGCGCCACATCGCTAGCCGAGGGCTACAATGAGCAGTTCTTC; CDR3 protein: CSATSLAEGYNEQFF
J gene: TRBJ2-3; clone size: NA; D gene: NA; V gene: TRBV5-5; CDR3 DNA: TGTGCCAGCAGCTTGCGAAGCACAGATACGCAGTATTTT; CDR3 protein: CASSLRSTDTQYF
J gene: TRBJ1-2; clone size: NA; D gene: NA; V gene: TRBV25-1; CDR3 DNA: TGTGCCAGCAGTGAGTCTCTGGGAATGAGTGGCTACACCTTC; CDR3 protein: CASSESLGMSGYTF
J gene: TRBJ1-5; clone size: NA; D gene: NA; V gene: TRBV7-2; CDR3 DNA: TGTGCCAGCAGCGTATACAGGGCCAACAATCAGCCCCAGCATTTT; CDR3 protein: CASSVYRANNQPQHF
J gene: TRBJ2-1; clone size: NA; D gene: NA; V gene: TRBV28; CDR3 DNA: TGTGCCACCAGGACAGAGAGGAATGAGCAGTTCTTC; CDR3 protein: CATRTERNEQFF
J gene: TRBJ2-1; clone size: NA; D gene: NA; V gene: TRBV30; CDR3 DNA: TGTGCCTGGAGTGTCGGGATTGAGCAGTTCTTC; CDR3 protein: CAWSVGIEQFF
J gene: TRBJ2-3; clone size: NA; D gene: NA; V gene: TRBV6-6; CDR3 DNA: TGTGCCAGCAGCCAGTTGGGACCGGGCACAGATACGCAGTATTTT; CDR3 protein: CASSQLGPGTDTQYF
J gene: TRBJ1-5; clone size: NA; D gene: NA; V gene: TRBV7-2; CDR3 DNA: TGTGCCAGCGGCCAGGGCCCGTATAGCAATCAGCCCCAGCATTTT; CDR3 protein: CASGQGPYSNQPQHF
J gene: TRBJ2-2; clone size: once; D gene: TRBD1; V gene: TRBV6-5; CDR3 DNA: TGTGCCAGCAGTCCACAGGGGGCCGGGGAGCTGTTTTTT; CDR3 protein: CASSPQGAGELFF